This TCR beta chain was identified during a study of blood T cell repertoires in COVID-19. The overall study: Samples came from the United States, Italy and Spain, spanning acute and convalescent COVID-19. T cells, B-cell-depleted T cells, or PBMCs provided the cDNA or gDNA that served as material.

In the original analysis: Estimation of nucleated cell counts relied on the amplification of reference gene primers. This table comes from immunoSEQ multiplex PCR, and its TCRdb copy is limited to in-frame clones, with some not included. Clonal size and the V and J genes are those of that table, whereas D and trimming came from the DNA. The sample includes 110,000 to 150,000 clones, more than 75% of them seen just once. This TCR came from a woman in her forties or fifties with acute or convalescent COVID-19. The sequenced material came from peripheral blood.

The CDR3 is CASSLMSSGGETQYF. In DNA, the CDR3 is TGCGCCAGCAGCTTGATGTCTAGCGGGGGGGAGACCCAGTACTTC. V and J are TRBV5-1 and TRBJ2-5; 11 bases line up with TRBD2. After removal of 1 base from V and 5 bases from J, the junction contained 4 bases not matched to a gene. Germline V gene sequence: CDR1 SGHRS, CDR2 YFSETQ. The CDR3 loop spans 15 amino acids. The full variable domain, completed using reference TRBV5-1 and TRBJ2-5, is KAGVTQTPRYLIKTRGQQVTLSCSPISGHRSVSWYQQTPGQGLQFLFEYFSETQRNKGNFPGRFSGRQFSNSRSEMNVSTLELGDSALYLCASSLMSSGGETQYFGPGTRLLVL.